The 7 T cell receptor beta chains given below trace back to one sample, sequenced in a study of identical twins. MiXCR, run by TCRdb on the 5' RACE reads, gives a single entry per CDR3 protein. Here the sample spans roughly 500,000 distinct CDR3 sequences, roughly 21% being singletons. This same sample was also taken into another study, of T cells expressing NK-cell markers.

The source material was CD4+ T cells sorted from blood. The source of these receptors is a young woman in good health.

The chain recombines TRBV6-1 with TRBJ2-4; perhaps D is TRBD1 or TRBD2 (5 bases each). The CDR3 totals 15 residues. V was clipped by 8 bases and J by 1 base, with 15 bases between them. Germline V gives CDR1 MNHNS, CDR2 SASEGT. CDR3 nucleotide sequence: TGTGCCAGCGCCCAGGGAGTTTCGGCCAAAAACATTCAGTACTTC. This codes for CASAQGVSAKNIQYF.

There are a few counts of this clonotype. This chain joins TRBV18 and TRBJ1-1, with 8 bases aligning to TRBD1. CDR1 and CDR2 (germline): KGHSH, LQKENI. The J segment lost 7 bases and the V segment lost 5 bases, leaving 6 bases of the junction unmatched. The CDR3 runs 13 residues. Here the CDR3 reads CASSGQGEDEAFF. In nucleotides, the CDR3 is TGTGCCAGCTCAGGACAGGGCGAGGATGAAGCTTTCTTT.

This clonotype came up a few times. V is TRBV6-1 and J is TRBJ1-2; D ambiguous. This CDR3 is 15 amino acids long. The germline CDR1 and CDR2 sequences are MNHNS and SASEGT. The V and J ends lost 5 bases and 8 bases respectively, with 21 bases between them. The CDR3 DNA reads TGTGCCAGCAGTAGTACTTTGGAGACCGTAGGGGGCTACACCTTC. It specifies CASSSTLETVGGYTF.

V gene TRBV29-1 combines with J gene TRBJ2-1, with D hard to call. CDR1 is SQVTM, CDR2 ANQGSEA, per germline. V shed 1 base and J shed 3 bases, with 13 bases lying between them. There are 15 residues in the CDR3. The CDR3 DNA sequence: TGCAGCGTTGAAGGGGGTGGCTCTGACTACAATGAGCAGTTCTTC. Translated, it gives CSVEGGGSDYNEQFF.

This chain uses TRBV5-5 with TRBJ2-1, with TRBD1 matching over 7 bases. The CDR3 length is 12 residues. The germline V gene encodes CDR1 SGHKS and CDR2 YYEKEE (reference sequence). Losses at the gene ends were 5 bases for V and 10 bases for J; bases not matched to a gene: 6. The DNA of the CDR3 is TGTGCCAGCAGGCCGACAGGGTACGAGCAGTTCTTC. Translated, it gives CASRPTGYEQFF.

The rearrangement joins TRBV12-3 or TRBV12-4 to TRBJ1-5; D unclear. The V gene lost 2 bases and the J gene lost 2 bases, with 10 bases spanning the gap. CDR3 length: 15 residues. DNA for the CDR3: TGTGCCAGCAGTTTACAGGTATCCGGCAATCAGCCCCAGCATTTT. Translating gives CASSLQVSGNQPQHF.

CDR3 amino acids: CASSQAGTGSNQPQHF. The CDR3 coding sequence is TGTGCCAGCAGCCAAGCCGGGACGGGGAGCAATCAGCCCCAGCATTTT. J is TRBJ1-5 and V is TRBV7-9, with D possibly being TRBD1 (5 bases). The CDR3 consists of 16 residues. V was cut by 5 bases and J by 1 base, with 15 bases left in between. Per the germline V gene, CDR1 is SEHNR and CDR2 is FQNEAQ (reference sequence).